The 28 T cell receptor beta chains reported below all come from one sample, sequenced in a study of control samples from healthy donors and cancer patients. TCRdb keeps only in-frame clones here, not all; method: immunoSEQ multiplex PCR. The table has tens of thousands of clones, roughly 86% seen once. The sample consisted of PBMCs. These receptors were obtained from a man between 45 and 60 years old with head and neck cancer.

J is TRBJ2-1 and V is TRBV7-6, with D perhaps given as TRBD1 or TRBD2 (6 bases each). The CDR3 consists of 16 residues. Germline lookup yields CDR1 SGHVS and CDR2 FNYEAQ. V lost 3 bases and J 10 bases, leaving 22 bases between the germline ends. CDR3: CASSFGWRGLGGEQFF. Written as DNA, the CDR3 is TGTGCCAGCAGCTTTGGGTGGAGGGGTTTAGGGGGAGAGCAGTTCTTC.

The chain combines TRBV9 with TRBJ2-7; D is perhaps TRBD1 (6 bases). V lost 4 bases to trimming and J lost 7 bases, with 18 bases between them. From germline, CDR1 is SGDLS and CDR2 YYNGEE. The CDR3 spans 14 residues. CDR3 nucleotides: TGTGCCAGCAGCATCGGGACACGGGACGGGGAGCAGTACTTC. This codes for CASSIGTRDGEQYF.

The V gene is TRBV30, the J gene TRBJ2-7, with 10 nucleotides matching TRBD2. Looked up from germline, CDR1 is GTSNPN and CDR2 is SVGIG (reference sequence). CDR3 length equals 13 residues. J was trimmed by 2 bases and V by 6 bases; bases with no gene match: 4. This CDR3 reads CACNSGRPYEQYF. The CDR3 DNA is TGTGCCTGTAATAGCGGGAGGCCCTACGAGCAGTACTTC.

CDR3 in amino acids: CSVEPAETQYF. In DNA form, the CDR3 reads TGCAGCGTTGAACCAGCAGAGACCCAGTACTTC. The chain employs TRBV29-1 and TRBJ2-5; D is ambiguous. Trimming removed 2 bases at V and 4 bases at J, with 5 bases between. The CDR3 spans 11 residues. Germline CDR1 is SQVTM and CDR2 is ANQGSEA.

The rearrangement links TRBV28 to TRBJ1-2; D call uncertain. The CDR3 length is 13 residues. The germline V gene encodes CDR1 MDHEN and CDR2 SYDVKM. Trimming cost V 5 bases and J 12 bases, with 19 bases left between them. The CDR3 nucleotides are TGTGCCAGCAGTCCGCAATTTATCGTTCGGCACACCTTC. This codes for CASSPQFIVRHTF.

The rearrangement joins TRBV4-2 to TRBJ2-1; D is possibly TRBD1 or TRBD2 (7 bases each). CDR3 size: 15 residues. Germline values: CDR1 LGHNA, CDR2 YNFKEQ. Trimming took off 4 bases at V and 8 bases at J, with 18 bases between the two ends. This chain's CDR3 is CASSLPGGAPDEQFF. Written as DNA, the CDR3 is TGTGCCAGCAGCCTCCCAGGGGGGGCGCCGGATGAGCAGTTCTTC.

J is TRBJ2-7 and V is TRBV2, with TRBD1 as a possible D gene (7 bases). The germline V and J ends were trimmed by 4 bases and 0 bases, with 28 bases remaining between them. CDR3 length: 20 amino acids. CDR1 SNHLY and CDR2 FYNNEI come from the germline V gene. The CDR3 nucleotides are TGTGCCAGCAGTGTGTTTACGCAGGGGGGATTCTCCGAGAGCTCCTACGAGCAGTACTTC. This encodes CASSVFTQGGFSESSYEQYF. The full variable domain, with the rest looked up from reference TRBV2 and TRBJ2-7, is EPEVTQTPSHQVTQMGQEVILRCVPISNHLYFYWYRQILGQKVEFLVSFYNNEISEKSEIFDDQFSVERPDGSNFTLKIRSTKLEDSAMYFCASSVFTQGGFSESSYEQYFGPGTRLTVT.

The rearrangement links TRBV4-1 to TRBJ2-7; 7 nucleotides agree with TRBD1. The CDR3 sequence is 13 residues long. Losses at the gene ends were 1 base for V and 6 bases for J; bases not matched to a gene: 3. CDR1 MGHRA and CDR2 YSYEKL come from the germline V gene. The CDR3 DNA is TGCGCCAGCAGCCAAGGATCAGGGGGCGAGCAGTACTTC. Protein: CASSQGSGGEQYF.

This chain joins TRBV27 and TRBJ2-5, with 8 nucleotides matching TRBD1. Trimming cost V 7 bases and J 4 bases; bases outside gene matches: 8. The V gene's germline CDR1 is MNHEY and CDR2 SMNVEV (reference sequence). The length of the CDR3 is 14 residues. CDR3 in amino acids: CASTSDRDGETQYF. CDR3 DNA sequence: TGTGCCAGCACTTCGGACAGGGACGGAGAGACCCAGTACTTC.

This chain joins TRBV10-1 and TRBJ2-1; D not resolved. The V gene's germline CDR1 is WNHNN and CDR2 SYGVQD (reference sequence). The CDR3 is 13 residues long. Trimming removed 2 bases at V and 7 bases at J, with 9 bases between. CDR3 loop: CASSEIRSNEQFF. In nucleotides, the CDR3 is TGCGCCAGCAGTGAGATCCGAAGTAATGAGCAGTTCTTC.

The chain carries TRBV10-2 and TRBJ1-5; D gene unclear. CDR3 length: 14 amino acids. Trimming shortened V by 4 bases and J by 0 bases, and 7 bases separated the two germline ends. CDR1 WSHSY and CDR2 SAAADI come from the germline V gene. The CDR3 protein is CASSAANSNQPQHF. As DNA, the CDR3 is TGCGCCAGCAGTGCCGCAAATAGCAATCAGCCCCAGCATTTT.

V and J are TRBV2 and TRBJ2-5; 10 bases match TRBD1. The CDR3 length is 16 residues. After removal of 8 bases from V and 1 base from J, the junction contained 10 bases not matched to a gene. The germline V gene encodes CDR1 SNHLY and CDR2 FYNNEI. The CDR3 nucleotides are TGTGCCAGCTCTCGATTAGGGACAGGGGTCCAAGAGACCCAGTACTTC. Amino acid sequence: CASSRLGTGVQETQYF.

J is TRBJ2-1 and V is TRBV5-1; D is uncertain. The CDR3 totals 9 residues. V dropped 8 bases and J dropped 7 bases, with 4 bases sitting between them. Germline assignment: CDR1 SGHRS and CDR2 YFSETQ. The CDR3 nucleotides read TGCGCCAGAAGAAATGAGCAGTTCTTC. As protein: CARRNEQFF. Combining the CDR3 with reference TRBV5-1 and TRBJ2-1 gives the whole variable domain KAGVTQTPRYLIKTRGQQVTLSCSPISGHRSVSWYQQTPGQGLQFLFEYFSETQRNKGNFPGRFSGRQFSNSRSEMNVSTLELGDSALYLCARRNEQFFGPGTRLTVL.

The rearrangement links TRBV25-1 to TRBJ1-4; D is undetermined. Looked up from germline, CDR1 is MGHDK and CDR2 is SYGVNS. CDR3 length equals 15 residues. Trimming removed 1 base from V and 0 bases from J, with 6 bases in between. CDR3: CASSEWFATNEKLFF. The CDR3 DNA follows: TGTGCCAGCAGTGAATGGTTTGCAACTAATGAAAAACTGTTTTTT.

This rearrangement joins TRBV19 to TRBJ2-3; 9 bases agree with TRBD2. The CDR3 sequence is 15 residues long. CDR1 is LNHDA, CDR2 SQIVND, per germline (reference sequence). The trim removed 3 bases at V and 4 bases at J, leaving 5 bases unmatched. Here the CDR3 DNA reads TGTGCCAGTAGTATCGGCGGGGGGGCCGCAGATACGCAGTATTTT. Its translation is CASSIGGGAADTQYF.

This clone was found once. The same CDR3 arises from other DNA sequences in this sample as well. The rearrangement joins TRBV11-2 to TRBJ2-5; 9 bases align to TRBD1. The CDR3 runs 15 residues. The V segment lost 6 bases and the J segment 5 bases; nucleotides outside the gene matches: 10. CDR1 SGHAT and CDR2 FQNNGV come from the germline V gene. CDR3 amino acids: CASRRPGQGLETQYF. CDR3 in DNA: TGTGCCAGCAGGCGGCCGGGACAGGGATTGGAGACCCAGTACTTC. The whole variable domain, filled in from reference TRBV11-2 and TRBJ2-5, reads EAGVAQSPRYKIIEKRQSVAFWCNPISGHATLYWYQQILGQGPKLLIQFQNNGVVDDSQLPKDRFSAERLKGVDSTLKIQPAKLEDSAVYLCASRRPGQGLETQYFGPGTRLLVL.

This chain joins TRBV5-5 and TRBJ2-7; 10 nucleotides align to TRBD1. V trimming: 4 bases; J trimming: 6 bases; junction bases outside the gene matches: 13. The CDR3 is 16 amino acids. Germline lookup yields CDR1 SGHKS and CDR2 YYEKEE (reference sequence). The DNA of the CDR3 is TGTGCCAGCAGCCGGGACCGGGACAGGGGTCGGATCGAGCAGTACTTC. Amino acids: CASSRDRDRGRIEQYF.

The sample holds one count of this clone. The CDR3, as DNA: TGTGCCAGCAGAGACAGATGGGTGAATGAAAAACTGTTTTTT. As protein: CASRDRWVNEKLFF. The genes are TRBV2 and TRBJ1-4; the D gene is possibly TRBD1 (5 bases). Per germline, CDR1 SNHLY and CDR2 FYNNEI. V was pared by 6 bases and J by 5 bases, with 13 bases between. The CDR3 loop spans 14 amino acids.

This chain connects TRBV9 to TRBJ2-5; possible D gene TRBD2, 6 bases. This CDR3 is 16 amino acids long. Germline V gene data show CDR1 as SGDLS and CDR2 as YYNGEE. The ends were cut back, 3 bases at V and 0 bases at J, with 15 bases in the middle. For the CDR3, the DNA is TGTGCCAGCAGCGGCCGGACTAACCCCTACCAAGAGACCCAGTACTTC. Translated, it gives CASSGRTNPYQETQYF.

The chain joins TRBV2 to TRBJ1-5; D might be TRBD1 (5 bases). V lost 9 bases and J 0 bases, leaving 15 bases between the germline ends. The CDR3 is made up of 15 amino acids. Germline loops: CDR1 SNHLY, CDR2 FYNNEI. CDR3 sequence reads: CASNYEGNSNQPQHF. CDR3 nucleotide sequence: TGTGCCAGTAATTATGAGGGGAATAGCAATCAGCCCCAGCATTTT.

This chain connects TRBV7-3 to TRBJ2-3; 13 bases align to TRBD2. The CDR3 totals 17 residues. Germline V gene sequence: CDR1 SGHTA, CDR2 FQGTGA. The ends lost 0 bases at V and 2 bases at J; junction bases unmatched: 2. CDR3 sequence (DNA): TGTGCCAGCAGCTTAACTGGGACTAGCGGGAACACAGATACGCAGTATTTT. This sequence encodes CASSLTGTSGNTDTQYF.

The rearrangement joins TRBV15 to TRBJ1-6, with D perhaps matching TRBD1 (5 bases). The V end was cut by 5 bases, the J end by 8 bases, with 16 bases between. The germline V gene has CDR1 LNHNV and CDR2 YYDKDF (reference sequence). The CDR3 is 15 residues long. In DNA form, the CDR3 reads TGTGCCACCAGCGGGCCTGCGCCAGGGTATTCACCCCTCCACTTT. Translation: CATSGPAPGYSPLHF.

The count of this clone is one. CDR3 residues: CASSPPAPDTQYF. In nucleotides, the CDR3 is TGTGCCAGCAGCCCACCAGCCCCAGATACGCAGTATTTT. V and J are TRBV7-9 and TRBJ2-3; D gene ambiguous. Deletions cut 5 bases from V and 4 bases from J, with 10 bases between. CDR1 and CDR2 from the germline V gene are SEHNR and FQNEAQ (reference sequence). The CDR3 extends over 13 amino acids.

This clone was counted only a few times. The V call is TRBV24-1, the J call TRBJ2-1, with 7 bases matching TRBD1. Germline-derived CDR1 and CDR2 are KGHDR and SFDVKD. V shed 4 bases, J shed 1 base, and the junction held 6 bases outside the gene matches. The CDR3 sequence is 16 residues long. DNA for the CDR3: TGTGCCACCAGTGACCACCGGGACAGTTCCTACAATGAGCAGTTCTTC. Its protein product is CATSDHRDSSYNEQFF.

This clone was picked up one time. The chain combines TRBV23-1 with TRBJ2-3; maybe TRBD1 (5 bases). TRBV23-1 is known as an ORF, though its function is uncertain. This CDR3 is built from 16 residues. Deletions cut 1 base from V and 0 bases from J, with 11 bases between. This CDR3 reads CASSQFVRASTDTQYF. The CDR3 DNA reads TGCGCCAGCAGTCAATTTGTCAGGGCTAGCACAGATACGCAGTATTTT.

This sequence joins TRBV5-1 and TRBJ2-7; TRBD2 aligns across 10 bases. Trimming removed 5 bases from V and 5 bases from J; junction bases left unmatched: 10. This CDR3 region has 15 residues. Looked up from germline, CDR1 is SGHRS and CDR2 is YFSETQ. This CDR3 is CASSHSGRFPHEQYF. The DNA for the CDR3 is TGCGCCAGCAGTCATAGCGGGAGGTTTCCCCACGAGCAGTACTTC.

The rearrangement links TRBV25-1 to TRBJ1-1; D possibly corresponds to TRBD1 (5 bases). CDR1 is MGHDK, CDR2 SYGVNS, per germline. This CDR3 contains 11 residues. Trimming pared 3 bases from V and 6 bases from J, leaving 5 bases between. CDR3 in amino acids: CASSEGPEAFF. CDR3 DNA: TGTGCCAGCAGTGAGGGACCTGAAGCTTTCTTT.

The chain joins TRBV7-9 to TRBJ2-5, with D possibly being TRBD1 or TRBD2 (5 bases each). Trimming left V 5 bases short and J 7 bases short, with 17 bases between. Per germline, CDR1 SEHNR and CDR2 FQNEAQ (reference sequence). The CDR3 sequence is 14 residues long. The CDR3 is CASSPYGGTGTQYF. The CDR3 DNA reads TGTGCCAGCAGCCCCTATGGGGGAACTGGGACCCAGTACTTC.